This is a list of T cell receptor beta chains from one sample in a study of blood T cell repertoires in COVID-19. Assay used: immunoSEQ multiplex PCR; TCRdb lists only in-frame clones, some missing. The sample includes 200,000 to 250,000 clones, around 86% of them seen just once. The sequenced material came from peripheral blood. The source of these receptors is a woman in her 70s with COVID-19, enrolled during active disease. The CDR3 runs from the conserved cysteine through the conserved F or W. A D gene is named only where the DNA matches it firmly. Rows give clone size only sometimes, using once, few, many, or a class for an expanded clone.

abundance	len	v_gene	j_gene	d_gene	CDR3nt	CDR3aa
once	14	TRBV7-2	TRBJ2-7	TRBD2	TGTGCCAGCAGCGTTGTTAGCGGGAGGGAGGAGCAGTACTTC	CASSVVSGREEQYF
-	15	TRBV28	TRBJ2-7	-	TGTGCCAGCAGTTTACGGGATTCGATAAAATACGAGCAGTACTTC	CASSLRDSIKYEQYF
once	15	TRBV18	TRBJ1-5	-	TGTGCCAGCTCACCGGACAGCCATAGCAATCAGCCCCAGCATTTT	CASSPDSHSNQPQHF
-	13	TRBV19	TRBJ1-5	-	TGTGCCAGTAGAGGGGTGAACTCTCAGCCCCAGCATTTT	CASRGVNSQPQHF
-	13	TRBV28	TRBJ2-7	TRBD2	TGTGCCAGCAGGACTAGCACCCTTTACGAGCAGTACTTC	CASRTSTLYEQYF
-	13	TRBV5-1	TRBJ1-3	-	TGCGCCAGCAGCGCGGACAGCTACAGCACCATATATTTT	CASSADSYSTIYF
-	19	TRBV12-5	TRBJ2-3	-	TGTGCTAGTGGTTTGGTCCAAGGGGGTTTCGGAGAGGGCACAGATACGCAGTATTTT	CASGLVQGGFGEGTDTQYF
-	14	TRBV29-1	TRBJ2-2	TRBD1	TGCAGCGTAGAGGGACAGAAGAACACCGGGGAGCTGTTTTTT	CSVEGQKNTGELFF
once	13	TRBV7-3	TRBJ2-1	-	TGTGCCAGCAGCTTACGTCGGTACAATGAGCAGTTCTTC	CASSLRRYNEQFF
-	13	TRBV6-5	TRBJ1-4	-	TGTGCCAGCAGTTACTCGAGGCTGGGAAAACTGTTTTTT	CASSYSRLGKLFF
-	15	TRBV9	TRBJ1-2	TRBD1	TGTGCCAGCAGCGTTTCAGGGGGCGGTGACTATGGCTACACCTTC	CASSVSGGGDYGYTF
-	14	TRBV29-1	TRBJ2-7	TRBD1	TGCAGCGCCACGGGACAGGGTGAGAGACGGGAGCAGTACTTC	CSATGQGERREQYF
-	17	TRBV14	TRBJ2-7	TRBD2	TGTGCCAGCAGCCAAGATACCTCGGGGGGGAGCTCCTACGAGCAGTACTTC	CASSQDTSGGSSYEQYF
-	15	TRBV12-5	TRBJ2-2	TRBD1	TGTGCTAGTTCCTCGGGACAGGGGAACACCGGGGAGCTGTTTTTT	CASSSGQGNTGELFF
-	15	TRBV6-5	TRBJ2-1	TRBD2	TGTGCCAGCACTAGCGGGAGAATAGAATACAATGAGCAGTTCTTC	CASTSGRIEYNEQFF
-	15	TRBV7-8	TRBJ2-1	TRBD1	TGTGCCAGCAGCCACTGGACAGGGTCAGAGAATGAGCAGTTCTTC	CASSHWTGSENEQFF
-	11	TRBV20-1	TRBJ2-1	-	TGCAGTGCTAGAGGGGAGGATGAGCAGTTCTTC	CSARGEDEQFF
-	14	TRBV28	TRBJ1-3	-	TGTGCCAGCAGCCCAACCTGGAGGGGAAACACCATATATTTT	CASSPTWRGNTIYF
-	13	TRBV7-2	TRBJ1-5	-	TGTGCCAGCAGCTTAGACTATAATCAGCCCCAGCATTTT	CASSLDYNQPQHF
-	13	TRBV18	TRBJ2-7	-	TGTGCCAGCTCACCGGGACTCTCCTACGAGCAGTACTTC	CASSPGLSYEQYF
-	15	TRBV27	TRBJ1-5	-	TGTGCCAGCAGGCCAGGCACCCAGGGCAATCAGCCCCAGCATTTT	CASRPGTQGNQPQHF
-	17	TRBV5-1	TRBJ1-1	TRBD1	TGCGCCAGCAGCACGGGACAGGGGATCCAAGTGGGGACTGAAGCTTTCTTT	CASSTGQGIQVGTEAFF
-	16	TRBV30	TRBJ1-4	TRBD1	TGTGCCTGGAGTCGAGGGGGCGCGGTAGCTAATGAAAAACTGTTTTTT	CAWSRGGAVANEKLFF
-	15	TRBV18	TRBJ2-6	TRBD1	TGTGCCAGCTCAACAGGGGTCTCTGGGGCCAACGTCCTGACTTTC	CASSTGVSGANVLTF
few	18	TRBV4-1	TRBJ2-7	TRBD2	TGCGCCAGCAGCCAAGAACCACCCCCTTACCGGGAGGGGTACGAGCAGTACTTC	CASSQEPPPYREGYEQYF
-	15	TRBV7-9	TRBJ1-4	TRBD1	TGTGCCAGCAGCCAGGACAGGGGCCGGAATGAAAAACTGTTTTTT	CASSQDRGRNEKLFF
-	15	TRBV19	TRBJ2-1	TRBD1	TGTGCCAGTAGTGAAAGACAGGGCGCGAGGAATGAGCAGTTCTTC	CASSERQGARNEQFF
-	13	TRBV7-9	TRBJ1-5	-	TGTGCCAGCAGCTTAGCTGTAAATCAGCCCCAGCATTTT	CASSLAVNQPQHF
-	15	TRBV16	TRBJ1-2	TRBD1	TGTGCCAGCAGTAAATCCGGGACAGGGTTGTATGGCTACACCTTC	CASSKSGTGLYGYTF
-	14	TRBV5-1	TRBJ2-2	-	TGCGCCAGCAGCCTGGGGACTCACGCGGGGGAGCTGTTTTTT	CASSLGTHAGELFF
-	17	TRBV6-6	TRBJ2-1	TRBD2	TGTGCCAGCAGTCCCGACGGGACTAGCGGGAGGGTTGGTGAGCAGTTCTTC	CASSPDGTSGRVGEQFF
-	13	TRBV5-1	TRBJ2-5	-	TGCGCCAGCAGCTGGACAGCAGAAGAGACCCAGTACTTC	CASSWTAEETQYF
-	14	TRBV15	TRBJ2-7	-	TGTGCCACCAGCAGAGTAGACACCACCTACGAGCAGTACTTC	CATSRVDTTYEQYF
-	15	TRBV2	TRBJ1-2	TRBD1	TGTGCCAGCAAGGCACAGGGGTGGTCTAACTATGGCTACACCTTC	CASKAQGWSNYGYTF
-	12	TRBV28	TRBJ1-2	-	TGTGCCAGCAGTTCCCCAGGGAGGGGCTACACCTTC	CASSSPGRGYTF
once	16	TRBV7-2	TRBJ2-1	-	TGTGCCAGCAGCTTAGGCCGAAGCGGGCCCTACAATGAGCAGTTCTTC	CASSLGRSGPYNEQFF
-	18	TRBV6-2/TRBV6-3	TRBJ2-3	TRBD2	TGTGCCAGCAGTTACAAAAGGACGGGCGGGAGGGGCACAGATACGCAGTATTTT	CASSYKRTGGRGTDTQYF
-	13	TRBV12-3/TRBV12-4	TRBJ2-7	-	TGTGCCAGCAGCCCGGGACAAGTTTACGAGCAGTACTTC	CASSPGQVYEQYF
-	17	TRBV5-6	TRBJ2-7	-	TGTGCCAGCAGCTTGAGGTTGGCCGGCGGGGGCATACACGAGCAGTACTTC	CASSLRLAGGGIHEQYF
-	17	TRBV9	TRBJ1-3	TRBD1	TGTGCCAGCAGCCTGGGAGGGACAGGGGGTACGGGAAACACCATATATTTT	CASSLGGTGGTGNTIYF
-	17	TRBV5-1	TRBJ1-2	TRBD1	TGCGCCAGCAAAGAGAGCCACGACACAGGGGGATACTATGGCTACACCTTC	CASKESHDTGGYYGYTF
-	16	TRBV7-2	TRBJ2-1	TRBD2	TGTGCCAGCAGCTCCGGACTAGCGGGGCTCCGAATAGGGCAGTTCTTC	CASSSGLAGLRIGQFF
-	14	TRBV7-8	TRBJ1-2	TRBD1	TGTGCCAGCAGCTCGTCGACAGGGAACTATGGCTACACCTTC	CASSSSTGNYGYTF
-	14	TRBV19	TRBJ2-7	TRBD1	TGTGCCAGTAGTAAGGGACAGGCCGGAGGGGAGCAGTACTTC	CASSKGQAGGEQYF
few	16	TRBV19	TRBJ1-5	TRBD1	TGTGCCAGTAGTATTGGCTCGACAGGGCGCAATCAGCCCCAGCATTTT	CASSIGSTGRNQPQHF
-	14	TRBV6-1	TRBJ1-5	-	TGTGCCAGCAGTGAATACAGGGGCAATCAGCCCCAGCATTTT	CASSEYRGNQPQHF
-	14	TRBV24-1	TRBJ2-2	-	TGTGCCACCAGTGCAGGGTTAAACACCGGGGAGCTGTTTTTT	CATSAGLNTGELFF
-	15	TRBV6-5	TRBJ1-4	TRBD1	TGTGCCAGCAGTTACTCGGGACAGTTTAATGAAAAACTGTTTTTT	CASSYSGQFNEKLFF
-	14	TRBV4-3	TRBJ2-1	-	TGCGCCAGCAGCCAAGAGGCTAGAGACAATGAGCAGTTCTTC	CASSQEARDNEQFF
-	16	TRBV28	TRBJ1-3	-	TGTGCCAGCAATAAGGGGCTAATGAGCTCTGGAAACACCATATATTTT	CASNKGLMSSGNTIYF
-	15	TRBV3-1/TRBV3-2	TRBJ2-7	TRBD1	TGTGCCAGCAGCCACTTGGGACAGGGGGGCTACGAGCAGTACTTC	CASSHLGQGGYEQYF
-	14	TRBV2	TRBJ2-1	TRBD2	TGTGCCAGCCAATACGGCGGGAGTTACAATGAGCAGTTCTTC	CASQYGGSYNEQFF
-	12	TRBV2	TRBJ2-3	-	TGTGCCACCCGGGTTGGCACAGATACGCAGTATTTT	CATRVGTDTQYF